This passage covers 30 T cell receptor beta chains from one sample sequenced in a study of post-analysis software for immune sequencing data. No antigen has been identified for these receptors. Overall study findings and caveats: TRBV5-6, TRBV5-1 and TRBV20-1 belonged to a set of about 5 TRBV segments that were more frequent in patients than controls.

The TCR beta cDNA libraries carried unique molecular identifiers. TCRdb redid the calling of the PCR reads with MiXCR, one entry per CDR3 protein. The table lists approximately 690,000 distinct CDR3 sequences, 59% of them singletons. Sequenced sample: blood. The receptors derive from a girl aged 2 to 10 with multiple sclerosis.

The CDR3 loop reads CASSTGTTDTQYF. CDR3 sequence (DNA): TGCGCCAGCAGTACCGGGACCACAGATACGCAGTATTTT. V usage is TRBV4-1 and J usage is TRBJ2-3; D could derive from TRBD1 or TRBD2 (5 bases each). The CDR3 has 13 amino acids. Germline V CDR1 and CDR2: MGHRA, YSYEKL. The ends were cut back, 6 bases at V and 2 bases at J, with 9 bases in the middle.

The V call is TRBV20-1, the J call TRBJ1-1, with a weak D call TRBD1 (6 bases). The germline V and J ends were trimmed by 0 bases and 2 bases, with 10 bases remaining between them. The CDR3 contains 14 residues. Germline V gives CDR1 DFQATT, CDR2 SNEGSKA (reference sequence). The CDR3 sequence: CSARDRGANTEAFF. Written as DNA, the CDR3 is TGCAGTGCTAGAGATAGGGGGGCTAACACTGAAGCTTTCTTT.

This chain links TRBV12-3 or TRBV12-4 with TRBJ2-7, with D possibly being TRBD1 (7 bases). This CDR3 contains 14 residues. The V end lost 3 bases, the J end lost 2 bases, and 11 bases lay between the germline ends. CDR3 amino acids: CASSFAGGTYEQYF. Written as DNA, the CDR3 is TGTGCCAGCAGTTTTGCAGGGGGGACCTACGAGCAGTACTTC.

The chain has TRBV20-1 and TRBJ1-5; D is unclear. Germline values: CDR1 DFQATT, CDR2 SNEGSKA (reference sequence). Between the trimmed V and J ends, which lost 3 bases and 1 base, there was a span of 7 bases. CDR3 size: 13 residues. The CDR3 nucleotides read TGCAGTGCTAGGGGAGGGAGCAATCAGCCCCAGCATTTT. The encoded protein is CSARGGSNQPQHF.

This clonotype has more than one count but fewer than ten. This chain's CDR3 is CASSPVAGGGGTQYF. CDR3 bases: TGTGCCAGCAGCCCCGTAGCGGGGGGAGGAGGGACCCAGTACTTC. This sequence joins TRBV7-2 and TRBJ2-5, with 10 bases matching TRBD2. The trim removed 5 bases at V and 7 bases at J, leaving 10 bases unmatched. CDR1 is SGHTA and CDR2 is FQGNSA in the germline V gene. This CDR3 contains 15 residues.

The CDR3 reads CASSPISVGQGPYSNQPQHF. The CDR3 DNA reads as TGTGCCAGCAGTCCGATCTCGGTGGGACAGGGTCCGTATAGCAATCAGCCCCAGCATTTT. The chain couples TRBV28 to TRBJ1-5; TRBD1 agrees at 9 bases. Germline CDR1 MDHEN, CDR2 SYDVKM. V lost 5 bases and J lost 0; bases outside the gene matches: 17. This CDR3 has 20 amino acids.

This clonotype has a handful of counts. V gene TRBV12-3 or TRBV12-4 combines with J gene TRBJ1-5; 9 bases map to TRBD1. This CDR3 is 16 amino acids long. V dropped 5 bases and J dropped 4; count of bases not matched to a gene: 9. The CDR3: CASSGPRDRANQPQHF. CDR3 nucleotides: TGTGCCAGCAGTGGCCCCCGGGACAGGGCTAATCAGCCCCAGCATTTT.

V is TRBV18 and J is TRBJ2-3; D tentatively fits TRBD1 or TRBD2 (5 bases each). The V gene's germline CDR1 is KGHSH and CDR2 LQKENI. The CDR3 consists of 15 residues. The germline V and J ends were trimmed by 0 bases and 2 bases, with 9 bases remaining between them. CDR3 region: CASSPPGPSTDTQYF. In DNA form, the CDR3 reads TGTGCCAGCTCACCACCGGGACCCTCCACAGATACGCAGTATTTT.

The chain joins TRBV7-9 to TRBJ2-1; 8 positions agree with TRBD1. J was trimmed by 6 bases and V by 2 bases; bases with no gene match: 3. The V gene's germline CDR1 is SEHNR and CDR2 FQNEAQ (reference sequence). CDR3 size: 14 residues. CDR3 nucleotides: TGTGCCAGCAGCTTACAGGGGGCATCCAATGAGCAGTTCTTC. Residues: CASSLQGASNEQFF.

CDR3: CASSKTSGGETQYF. In nucleotides, the CDR3 is TGTGCCAGTAGTAAGACTAGCGGGGGAGAGACCCAGTACTTC. The chain has TRBV19 and TRBJ2-5; TRBD2 matches 12 bases. V lost 4 bases to trimming and J lost 4 bases; unmatched junction nucleotides: 1. Germline V gene lookup returns CDR1 LNHDA and CDR2 SQIVND (reference sequence). The CDR3 runs 14 residues.

In its sample, this clonotype was seen once. The junction departs from germline at one end; a sequencing error may be responsible. The gene calls are TRBV3-1 and TRBJ1-2; D unclear. Germline V gene sequence: CDR1 LGHDT, CDR2 YNNKEL (reference sequence). This CDR3 contains 15 residues. The CDR3 sequence is CVSSQISVGRRGYTF. CDR3 bases: TGTGTCAGCAGCCAGATTTCGGTTGGTAGAAGAGGCTACACCTTC.

Of note for this clonotype: Mismatch with germline at one junction end may stem from a read error. The rearrangement links TRBV9 to TRBJ2-1, with 7 bases aligning to TRBD1. The CDR3 spans 15 residues. Germline CDR1 SGDLS, CDR2 YYNGEE. CDR3 nucleotide sequence: TGTGTCAGCAGCGTAGGGGACAGAACCTACAATGAGCAGTTCTTC. Its translation: CVSSVGDRTYNEQFF.

V is TRBV12-3 or TRBV12-4 and J is TRBJ1-1; TRBD1 matches at 7 bases. The CDR3 has 14 amino acids. Trimming removed 6 bases from V and 6 bases from J; junction bases left unmatched: 10. CDR3 DNA: TGTGCCAGCAGACTCCGACAGGGTGGCGCTGAAGCTTTCTTT. Amino acids: CASRLRQGGAEAFF.

V and J are TRBV20-1 and TRBJ2-7; D is perhaps TRBD2 (7 bases). CDR1 is DFQATT and CDR2 is SNEGSKA in the germline V gene (reference sequence). The CDR3 totals 13 residues. Trimming stripped 0 bases from V and 9 bases from J, with 15 bases between. The CDR3 spells CSARDPFRGGQYF. The CDR3 bases are TGCAGTGCTAGAGATCCCTTTAGGGGGGGGCAGTACTTC.

The chain is built from TRBV11-2 and TRBJ2-7; tentative D call: TRBD2 (6 bases). With 5 bases removed from V and 3 bases from J, the gap between germline ends came to 23 bases. The V gene's germline CDR1 is SGHAT and CDR2 FQNNGV. The CDR3 sequence is 17 residues long. CDR3 protein: CASSRDGTQGTFYEQYF. CDR3 DNA sequence: TGTGCCAGCAGCCGAGACGGGACTCAGGGTACATTCTACGAGCAGTACTTC.

The J gene is TRBJ1-5, the V gene TRBV6-5; 10 bases agree with TRBD1. The length of the CDR3 is 19 residues. The junction had 9 bases not matched to a gene; V was cut back by 0 bases and J by 1 base. From germline, CDR1 is MNHEY and CDR2 SVGAGI. In DNA form, the CDR3 reads TGTGCCAGCAGTTACTCGACTGGGACAGGGGTGCTAAGCAATCAGCCCCAGCATTTT. It translates to CASSYSTGTGVLSNQPQHF.

This clonotype was seen a few times. The chain links TRBV29-1 to TRBJ1-2, with TRBD1 as a possible D gene (6 bases). V dropped 8 bases and J dropped 4 bases, with 14 bases sitting between them. This CDR3 contains 12 residues. Looked up from germline, CDR1 is SQVTM and CDR2 is ANQGSEA. The CDR3 sequence: CSTEGDGYGYTF. CDR3 DNA: TGCAGCACGGAGGGGGACGGCTATGGCTACACCTTC.

The chain uses TRBV20-1 and TRBJ1-2, with D possibly matching TRBD1 (5 bases). The V gene's germline CDR1 is DFQATT and CDR2 SNEGSKA (reference sequence). The CDR3 is 15 residues long. V shed 8 bases and J shed 8 bases, with 27 bases lying between them. The CDR3 reads CSTFLPGREKRGYTF. CDR3 nucleotides: TGCAGTACCTTTCTACCGGGACGCGAAAAGAGGGGCTACACCTTC.

This chain joins TRBV4-1 and TRBJ1-2; D uncertain. The germline V gene has CDR1 MGHRA and CDR2 YSYEKL. The V and J ends lost 1 base and 5 bases respectively, with 11 bases between them. The CDR3 length is 14 residues. The CDR3 nucleotides are TGCGCCAGCAGCCAAGTGAATAGGGAATATGGCTACACCTTC. Amino acids: CASSQVNREYGYTF.

This chain uses TRBV7-6 with TRBJ2-1, with D perhaps being TRBD1 or TRBD2 (6 bases each). V was pared by 1 base and J by 6 bases, with 16 bases between. The germline gives CDR1 SGHVS, CDR2 FNYEAQ. The length of the CDR3 is 16 residues. This chain's CDR3 is CASSLVGGTRFNEQFF. The CDR3 bases are TGTGCCAGCAGCTTAGTCGGGGGCACGCGGTTCAATGAGCAGTTCTTC.

The rearrangement links TRBV5-1 to TRBJ1-2; 10 bases line up with TRBD1. Germline-derived CDR1 and CDR2 are SGHRS and YFSETQ. This CDR3 contains 15 residues. Trimming took 4 bases from V and 8 from J; bases not matched to a gene: 11. CDR3 in DNA: TGCGCCAGCAGCGGGGACCAGGACAGGGGGGAAGGCTACACCTTC. The encoded protein is CASSGDQDRGEGYTF.

This clonotype appeared a few times. The chain has TRBV29-1 and TRBJ2-5, with 8 bases matching TRBD1. V shed 6 bases, J shed 7 bases, and the junction held 10 bases outside the gene matches. The CDR3 covers 13 residues. The V gene's germline CDR1 is SQVTM and CDR2 ANQGSEA. The CDR3 spells CSVPAGGQGTQYF. The CDR3 DNA is TGCAGCGTGCCCGCAGGGGGCCAGGGGACCCAGTACTTC.

This clonotype was observed a handful of times. This chain links TRBV12-3 or TRBV12-4 with TRBJ1-2; D gene uncertain. The CDR3 runs 12 residues. V lost 3 bases to trimming and J lost 3 bases, with 5 bases between them. For the CDR3, the DNA is TGTGCCAGCAGTTTCGGACACTATGGCTACACCTTC. As protein: CASSFGHYGYTF.

This chain joins TRBV15 and TRBJ2-2, with 8 bases identical to TRBD1. This CDR3 is built from 16 residues. Germline V gives CDR1 LNHNV, CDR2 YYDKDF (reference sequence). V shed 0 bases and J 4 bases; nucleotides not matched to a gene: 4. The CDR3 is CATSRDRRGLTGELFF. DNA for the CDR3: TGTGCCACCAGCAGAGATCGCAGGGGGCTCACCGGGGAGCTGTTTTTT.

V usage is TRBV6-6 and J usage is TRBJ2-3; TRBD2 aligns across 7 bases. CDR3 length: 16 amino acids. V dropped 2 bases and J dropped 0; count of bases not matched to a gene: 5. Looked up from germline, CDR1 is MNHNY and CDR2 is SVGAGI (reference sequence). This chain's CDR3 is CASSYLLAASTDTQYF. CDR3 nucleotides: TGTGCCAGCAGTTACCTCCTAGCGGCTAGCACAGATACGCAGTATTTT.

This clonotype was observed a handful of times. The CDR3 DNA is TGTGCCAGCAACGGACTAGCGGAATATACAGATACGCAGTATTTT. This gives the protein CASNGLAEYTDTQYF. The rearrangement links TRBV6-6 to TRBJ2-3; 10 bases fit TRBD2. Germline lookup yields CDR1 MNHNY and CDR2 SVGAGI (reference sequence). The CDR3 is 15 amino acids. After removal of 7 bases from V and 3 bases from J, the junction contained 7 bases not matched to a gene.

V usage is TRBV15 and J usage is TRBJ2-7, with D perhaps being TRBD1 or TRBD2 (5 bases each). The J call may not be correct, given that the DNA end is closer to TRBJ2-5. The CDR3 consists of 16 residues. Germline V gene data show CDR1 as LNHNV and CDR2 as YYDKDF (reference sequence). CDR3 nucleotide sequence: TGTGCCACCAGCATTGAAAGAGGGGTCGGGGTCGAGACCCAGTACTTC. Translated, it gives CATSIERGVGVETQYF.

The table lists this clonotype with a few counts. The chain is built from TRBV4-3 and TRBJ2-5, with D perhaps matching TRBD2 (6 bases). CDR3 size: 15 residues. Germline lookup yields CDR1 LGHNA and CDR2 YSLEER. Trimming removed 2 bases from V and 3 bases from J, with 13 bases in between. The CDR3 DNA reads as TGCGCCAGCAGCCAAAAAGAGACTAGGAAAGAGACCCAGTACTTC. Amino acids: CASSQKETRKETQYF.

The V call is TRBV20-1, the J call TRBJ1-1, with D uncertain. The CDR3 consists of 12 residues. Looked up from germline, CDR1 is DFQATT and CDR2 is SNEGSKA (reference sequence). The CDR3 region has the DNA TGCAGCGTCGCCGAGGGGAACACTGAAGCTTTCTTT. This translates into CSVAEGNTEAFF.

The genes are TRBV6-5 and TRBJ1-1; D is unclear. V lost 0 bases and J 1 base, leaving 12 bases between the germline ends. There are 16 residues in the CDR3. Germline CDR1 reads MNHEY; CDR2 reads SVGAGI. CDR3: CASSYSAPSTNTEAFF. CDR3 bases: TGTGCCAGCAGTTACTCGGCGCCCAGCACGAACACTGAAGCTTTCTTT.